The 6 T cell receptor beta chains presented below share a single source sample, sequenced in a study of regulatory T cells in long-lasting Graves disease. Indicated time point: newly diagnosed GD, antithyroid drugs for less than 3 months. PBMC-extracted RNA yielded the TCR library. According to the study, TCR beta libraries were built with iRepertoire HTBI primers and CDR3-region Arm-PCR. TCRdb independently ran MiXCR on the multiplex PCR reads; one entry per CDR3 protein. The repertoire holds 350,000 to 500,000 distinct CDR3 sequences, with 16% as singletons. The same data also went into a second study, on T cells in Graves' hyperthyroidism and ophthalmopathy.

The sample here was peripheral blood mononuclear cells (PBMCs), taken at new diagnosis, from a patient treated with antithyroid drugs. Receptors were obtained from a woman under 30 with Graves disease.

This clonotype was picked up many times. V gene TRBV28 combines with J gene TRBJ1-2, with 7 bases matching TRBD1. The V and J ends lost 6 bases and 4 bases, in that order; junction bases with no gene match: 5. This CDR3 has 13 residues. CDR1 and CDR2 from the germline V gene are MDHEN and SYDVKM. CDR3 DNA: TGTGCCAGCAGAGGGGGGACAGTCTATGGCTACACCTTC. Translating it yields CASRGGTVYGYTF.

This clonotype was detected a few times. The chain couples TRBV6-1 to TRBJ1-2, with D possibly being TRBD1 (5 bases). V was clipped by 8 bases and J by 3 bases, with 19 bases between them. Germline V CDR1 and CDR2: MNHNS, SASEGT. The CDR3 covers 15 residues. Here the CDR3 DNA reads TGTGCCAGCGGAGATTCACGGGGCCAACACTATGGCTACACCTTC. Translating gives CASGDSRGQHYGYTF.

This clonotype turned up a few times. In nucleotides, the CDR3 is TGTGCCAGCAGTTTCGCCCCGACAGGTCCCTACAATGAGCAGTTCTTC. It specifies CASSFAPTGPYNEQFF. The chain recombines TRBV6-2 or TRBV6-3 with TRBJ2-1; possibly TRBD1 for D (6 bases). The V gene's germline CDR1 is MNHEY and CDR2 SVGEGT. The germline V and J ends were trimmed by 4 bases and 2 bases, with 15 bases remaining between them. The CDR3 runs to 16 residues.

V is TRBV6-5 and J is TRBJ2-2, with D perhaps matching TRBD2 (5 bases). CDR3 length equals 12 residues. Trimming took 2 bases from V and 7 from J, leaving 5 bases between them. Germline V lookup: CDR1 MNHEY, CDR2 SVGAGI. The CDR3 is CASSYEGGELFF. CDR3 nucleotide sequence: TGTGCCAGCAGTTACGAGGGCGGGGAGCTGTTTTTT.

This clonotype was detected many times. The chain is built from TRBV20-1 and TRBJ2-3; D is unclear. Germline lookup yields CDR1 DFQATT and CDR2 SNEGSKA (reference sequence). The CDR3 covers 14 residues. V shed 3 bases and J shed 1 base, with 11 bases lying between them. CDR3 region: CSARSLWRTDTQYF. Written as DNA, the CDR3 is TGCAGTGCTAGGTCCTTATGGCGCACAGATACGCAGTATTTT.

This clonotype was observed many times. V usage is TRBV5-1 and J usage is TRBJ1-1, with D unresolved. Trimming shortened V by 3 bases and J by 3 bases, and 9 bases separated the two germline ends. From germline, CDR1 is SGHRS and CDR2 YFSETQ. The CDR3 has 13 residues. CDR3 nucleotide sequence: TGCGCCAGCAGCTCTCTGGAGGACACTGAAGCTTTCTTT. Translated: CASSSLEDTEAFF.